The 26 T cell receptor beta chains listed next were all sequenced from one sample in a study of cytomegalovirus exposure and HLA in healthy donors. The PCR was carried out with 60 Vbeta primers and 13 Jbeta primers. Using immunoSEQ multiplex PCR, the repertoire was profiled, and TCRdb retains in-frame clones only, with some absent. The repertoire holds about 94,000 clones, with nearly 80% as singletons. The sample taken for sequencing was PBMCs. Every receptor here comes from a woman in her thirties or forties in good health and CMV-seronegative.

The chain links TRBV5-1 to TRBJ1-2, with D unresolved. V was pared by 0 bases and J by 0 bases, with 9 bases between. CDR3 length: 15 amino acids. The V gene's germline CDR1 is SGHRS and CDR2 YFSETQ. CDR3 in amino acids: CASSLGGGTNYGYTF. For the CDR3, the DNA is TGCGCCAGCAGCTTGGGAGGCGGAACTAACTATGGCTACACCTTC.

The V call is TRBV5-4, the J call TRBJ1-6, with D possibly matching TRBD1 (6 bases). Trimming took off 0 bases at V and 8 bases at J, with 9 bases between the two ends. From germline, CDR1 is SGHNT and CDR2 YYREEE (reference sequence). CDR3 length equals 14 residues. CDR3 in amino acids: CASSLGRGDSPLHF. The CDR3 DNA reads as TGTGCCAGCAGCTTGGGCAGGGGAGATTCACCCCTCCACTTT.

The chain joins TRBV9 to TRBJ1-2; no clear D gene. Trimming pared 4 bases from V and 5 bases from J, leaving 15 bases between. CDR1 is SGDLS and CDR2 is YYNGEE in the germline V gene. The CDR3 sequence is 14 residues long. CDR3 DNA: TGTGCCAGCAGCCCAAGCCGGAGCCTATATGGCTACACCTTC. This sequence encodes CASSPSRSLYGYTF.

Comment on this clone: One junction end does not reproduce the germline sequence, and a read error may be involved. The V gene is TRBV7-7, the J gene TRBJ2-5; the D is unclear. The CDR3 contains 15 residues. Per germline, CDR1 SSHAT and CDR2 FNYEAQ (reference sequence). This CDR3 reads CASSLAVGPQETQYF. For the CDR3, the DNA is TGTGCTAGCAGCTTAGCCGTTGGCCCGCAAGAGACCCAGTACTTC.

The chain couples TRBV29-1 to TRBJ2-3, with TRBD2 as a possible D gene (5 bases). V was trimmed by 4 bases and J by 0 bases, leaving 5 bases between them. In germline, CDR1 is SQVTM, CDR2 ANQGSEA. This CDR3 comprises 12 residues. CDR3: CSVGTSTDTQYF. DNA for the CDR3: TGCAGCGTTGGGACTAGCACAGATACGCAGTATTTT.

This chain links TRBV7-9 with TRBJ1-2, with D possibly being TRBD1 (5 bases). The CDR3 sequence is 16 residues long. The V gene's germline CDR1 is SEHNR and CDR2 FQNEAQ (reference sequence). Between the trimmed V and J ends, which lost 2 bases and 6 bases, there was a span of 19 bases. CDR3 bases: TGTGCCAGCAGCTTACAGCCGGGGATCGGGGGGGATGGCTACACCTTC. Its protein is CASSLQPGIGGDGYTF.

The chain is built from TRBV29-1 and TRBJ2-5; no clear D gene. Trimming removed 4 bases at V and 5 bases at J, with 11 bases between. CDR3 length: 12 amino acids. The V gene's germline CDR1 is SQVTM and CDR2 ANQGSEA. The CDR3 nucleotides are TGCAGCGTTGTAGCAGAGGCGGAGACCCAGTACTTC. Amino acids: CSVVAEAETQYF.

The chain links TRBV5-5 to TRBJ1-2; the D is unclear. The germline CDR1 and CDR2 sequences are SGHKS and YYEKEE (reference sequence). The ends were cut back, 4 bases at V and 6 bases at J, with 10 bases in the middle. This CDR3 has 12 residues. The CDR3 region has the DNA TGTGCCAGCAGCACCGACATCCATGGCTACACCTTC. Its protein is CASSTDIHGYTF.

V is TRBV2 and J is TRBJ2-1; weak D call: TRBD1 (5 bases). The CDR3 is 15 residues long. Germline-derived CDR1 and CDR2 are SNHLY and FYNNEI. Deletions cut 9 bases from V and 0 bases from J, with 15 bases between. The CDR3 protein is CASQGSTNSYNEQFF. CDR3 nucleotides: TGTGCCAGTCAGGGTTCTACTAACTCCTACAATGAGCAGTTCTTC.

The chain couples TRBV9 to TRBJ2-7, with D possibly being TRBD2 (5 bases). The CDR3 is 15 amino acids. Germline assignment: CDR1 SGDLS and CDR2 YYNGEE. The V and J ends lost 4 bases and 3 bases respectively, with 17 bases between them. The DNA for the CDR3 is TGTGCCAGCAGCCCCCATGTGGACCGGGGCTACGAGCAGTACTTC. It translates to CASSPHVDRGYEQYF.

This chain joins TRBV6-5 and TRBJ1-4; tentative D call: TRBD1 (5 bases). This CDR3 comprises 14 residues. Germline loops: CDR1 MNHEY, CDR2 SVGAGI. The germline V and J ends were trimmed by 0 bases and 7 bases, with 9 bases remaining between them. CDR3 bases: TGTGCCAGCAGTTACTCAGGGGTGCGTGAAAAACTGTTTTTT. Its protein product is CASSYSGVREKLFF.

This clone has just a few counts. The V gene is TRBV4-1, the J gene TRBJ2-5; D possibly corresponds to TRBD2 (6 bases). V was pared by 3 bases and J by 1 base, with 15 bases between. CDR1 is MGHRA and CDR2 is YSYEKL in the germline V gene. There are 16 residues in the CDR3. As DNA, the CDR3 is TGCGCCAGCAGCCACAGTCCCGGAGGGGTCCAAGAGACCCAGTACTTC. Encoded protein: CASSHSPGGVQETQYF.

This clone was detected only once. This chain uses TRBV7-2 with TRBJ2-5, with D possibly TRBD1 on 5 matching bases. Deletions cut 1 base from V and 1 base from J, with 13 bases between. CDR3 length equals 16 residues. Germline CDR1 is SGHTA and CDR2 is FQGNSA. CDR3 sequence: CASSLGWTPSQETQYF. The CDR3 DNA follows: TGTGCCAGCAGCTTAGGTTGGACACCCAGCCAAGAGACCCAGTACTTC.

CDR3 loop: CASSLDRGAGYTF. The CDR3 DNA reads TGTGCCAGCTCCTTGGACAGGGGAGCCGGCTACACCTTC. V is TRBV28 and J is TRBJ1-2, with 9 bases aligning to TRBD1. This CDR3 comprises 13 residues. Germline V gives CDR1 MDHEN, CDR2 SYDVKM. Trimming took 8 bases from V and 8 from J; bases not matched to a gene: 9.

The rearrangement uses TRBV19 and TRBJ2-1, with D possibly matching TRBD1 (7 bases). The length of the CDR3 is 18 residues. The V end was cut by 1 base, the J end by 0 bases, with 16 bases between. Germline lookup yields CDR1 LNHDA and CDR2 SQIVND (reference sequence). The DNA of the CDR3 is TGTGCCAGTAGTATAGGAGGAGGGGGCCCCATCTCCTACAATGAGCAGTTCTTC. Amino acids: CASSIGGGGPISYNEQFF.

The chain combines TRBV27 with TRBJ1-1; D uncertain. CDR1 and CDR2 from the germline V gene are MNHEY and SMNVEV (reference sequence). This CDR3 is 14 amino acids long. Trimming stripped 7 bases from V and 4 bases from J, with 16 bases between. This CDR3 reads CASTRDLRATEAFF. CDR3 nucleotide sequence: TGTGCCAGCACCCGGGATCTCAGAGCCACTGAAGCTTTCTTT.

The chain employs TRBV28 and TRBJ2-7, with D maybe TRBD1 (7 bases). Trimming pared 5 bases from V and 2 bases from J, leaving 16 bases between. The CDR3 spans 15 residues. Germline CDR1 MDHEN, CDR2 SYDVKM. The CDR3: CASSGGTERTYEQYF. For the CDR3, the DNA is TGTGCCAGCAGTGGGGGGACAGAAAGGACCTACGAGCAGTACTTC.

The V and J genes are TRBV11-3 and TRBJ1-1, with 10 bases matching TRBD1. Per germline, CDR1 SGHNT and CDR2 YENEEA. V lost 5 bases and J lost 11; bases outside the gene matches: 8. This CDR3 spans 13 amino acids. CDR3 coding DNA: TGTGCCAGCAGCGCAAGACAGGGGGCAAGGGCTTTCTTT. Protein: CASSARQGARAFF. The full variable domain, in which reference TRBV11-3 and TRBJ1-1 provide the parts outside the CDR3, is EAGVVQSPRYKIIEKKQPVAFWCNPISGHNTLYWYLQNLGQGPELLIRYENEEAVDDSQLPKDRFSAERLKGVDSTLKIQPAELGDSAVYLCASSARQGARAFFGQGTRLTVV.

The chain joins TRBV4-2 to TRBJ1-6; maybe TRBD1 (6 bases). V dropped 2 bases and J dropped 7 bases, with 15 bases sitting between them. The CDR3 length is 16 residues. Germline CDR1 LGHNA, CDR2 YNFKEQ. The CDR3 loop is CASSQLPGHTNSPLHF. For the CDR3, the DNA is TGTGCCAGCAGCCAATTACCGGGACACACAAATTCACCCCTCCACTTT.

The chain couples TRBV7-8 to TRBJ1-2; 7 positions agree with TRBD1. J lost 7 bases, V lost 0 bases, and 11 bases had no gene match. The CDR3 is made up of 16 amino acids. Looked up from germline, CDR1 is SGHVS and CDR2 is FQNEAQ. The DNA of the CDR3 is TGTGCCAGCAGCTTAGCGTCGGTGGAGGGGGCGGGTGGCTACACCTTC. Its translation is CASSLASVEGAGGYTF.

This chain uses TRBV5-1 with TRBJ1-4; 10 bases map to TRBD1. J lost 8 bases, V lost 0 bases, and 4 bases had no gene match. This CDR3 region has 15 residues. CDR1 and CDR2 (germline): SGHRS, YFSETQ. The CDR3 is CASSLAGTGAEKLFF. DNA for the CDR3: TGCGCCAGCAGCTTGGCCGGGACAGGGGCAGAAAAACTGTTTTTT.

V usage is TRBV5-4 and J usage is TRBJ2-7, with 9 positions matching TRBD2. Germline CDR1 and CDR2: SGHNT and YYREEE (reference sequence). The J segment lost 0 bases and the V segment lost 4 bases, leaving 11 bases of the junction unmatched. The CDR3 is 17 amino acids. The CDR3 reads CASSPGASGDLSYEQYF. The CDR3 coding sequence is TGTGCCAGCAGCCCTGGGGCTAGCGGGGACCTCTCCTACGAGCAGTACTTC.

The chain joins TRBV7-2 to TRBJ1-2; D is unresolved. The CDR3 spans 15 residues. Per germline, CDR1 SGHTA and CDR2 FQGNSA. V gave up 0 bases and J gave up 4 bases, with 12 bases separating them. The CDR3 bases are TGTGCCAGCAGCTTAGCGCCCTATACTATCTATGGCTACACCTTC. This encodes CASSLAPYTIYGYTF. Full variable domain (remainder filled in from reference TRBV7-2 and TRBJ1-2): GAGVSQSPSNKVTEKGKDVELRCDPISGHTALYWYRQSLGQGLEFLIYFQGNSAPDKSGLPSDRFSAERTGGSVSTLTIQRTQQEDSAVYLCASSLAPYTIYGYTFGSGTRLTVV.

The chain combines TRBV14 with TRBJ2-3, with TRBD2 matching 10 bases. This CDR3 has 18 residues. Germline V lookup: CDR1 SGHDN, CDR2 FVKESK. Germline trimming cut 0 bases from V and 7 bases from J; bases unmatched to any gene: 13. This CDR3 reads CASSQEVAGGFVRNTQYF. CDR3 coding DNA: TGTGCCAGCAGCCAAGAGGTAGCGGGGGGATTCGTGCGAAATACGCAGTATTTT.

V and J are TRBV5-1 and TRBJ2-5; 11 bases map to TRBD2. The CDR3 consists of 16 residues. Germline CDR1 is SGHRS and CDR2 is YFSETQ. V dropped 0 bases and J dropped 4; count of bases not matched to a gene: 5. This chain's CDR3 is CASSLEPSGGSETQYF. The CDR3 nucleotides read TGCGCCAGCAGCTTGGAGCCTAGCGGGGGGTCAGAGACCCAGTACTTC.

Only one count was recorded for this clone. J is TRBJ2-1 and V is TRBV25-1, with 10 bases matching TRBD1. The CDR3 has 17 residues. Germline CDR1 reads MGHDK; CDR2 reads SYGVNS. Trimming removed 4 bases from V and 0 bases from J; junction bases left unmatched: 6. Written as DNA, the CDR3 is TGTGCCAGCAGTGCGGGACAGGGGTTAAGCTCCTACAATGAGCAGTTCTTC. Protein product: CASSAGQGLSSYNEQFF.